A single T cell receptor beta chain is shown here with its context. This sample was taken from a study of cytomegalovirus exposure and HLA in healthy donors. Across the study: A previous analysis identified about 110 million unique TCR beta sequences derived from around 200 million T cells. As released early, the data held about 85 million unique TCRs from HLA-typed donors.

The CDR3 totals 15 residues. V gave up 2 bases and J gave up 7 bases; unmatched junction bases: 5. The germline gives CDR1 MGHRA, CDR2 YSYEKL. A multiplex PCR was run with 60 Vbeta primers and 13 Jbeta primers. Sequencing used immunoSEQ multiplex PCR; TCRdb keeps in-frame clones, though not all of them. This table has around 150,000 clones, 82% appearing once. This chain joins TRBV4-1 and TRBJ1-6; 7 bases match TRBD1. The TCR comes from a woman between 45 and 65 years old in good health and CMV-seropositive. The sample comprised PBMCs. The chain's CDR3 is CASSQTDRENSPLHF. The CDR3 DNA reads TGCGCCAGCAGCCAAACTGACAGGGAAAATTCACCCCTCCACTTT.